This TCR beta chain was sequenced in a study of blood T cell repertoires in COVID-19. About the research overall: Donors in the United States, Italy and Spain gave samples during acute or convalescent COVID-19. T cells, B-cell-depleted T cells, or PBMCs supplied cDNA or gDNA.

In the authors' methods: Amplification with reference gene primers provided the estimates of nucleated cell counts. Assay used: immunoSEQ multiplex PCR; TCRdb lists only in-frame clones, some missing. D and trimming were read from the DNA, whereas the V and J calls and clone size are those reported in that table. The sample yields about 200,000 clones, 88% seen once. This CDR3 has 13 amino acids. With 5 bases clipped from V and 5 bases from J, the junction kept 4 bases outside the gene matches. The chain links TRBV12-3 or TRBV12-4 to TRBJ2-3, with 7 positions matching TRBD2. The sample consisted of peripheral blood. The sequence came from a man younger than 35 with active or convalescent COVID-19. CDR3 residues: CASSERDRDTQYF. CDR3 coding DNA: TGTGCCAGCAGTGAGCGGGATAGAGATACGCAGTATTTT.